These 13 T cell receptor beta chains were sequenced from one sample in a study of T cells in women clearing cervical HPV infection. Libraries were prepared by immunoSEQ multiplex PCR; TCRdb keeps only in-frame clonotypes and omits some of them. The sample table includes more than 20,000 clones. Sequencing used blood buffy coat. The receptors were sampled from a woman aged 18-70 years with a cervical HPV16 infection that either progressed to CIN3+ or cleared (not recorded which).

On this clone: Read data end 3 residues before the CDR3 end; the end is taken from the germline J gene. The chain couples TRBV6-1 to TRBJ2-3, with D possibly TRBD1 on 5 matching bases. CDR3 length: 12 amino acids. From germline, CDR1 is MNHNS and CDR2 SASEGT. CDR3 bases read: TGTGCCAGCAGTGATGCAGGGATCACG. Residues: CASSDAGIT. From start to end, the CDR3 is CASSDAGITQYF.

With respect to this clone: The DNA ends 3 residues before the CDR3 does, and the rest of the CDR3 is filled in from the germline J gene. This specimen includes other DNA sequences encoding the same CDR3. This chain connects TRBV30 to TRBJ1-6, with D possibly being TRBD1 (6 bases). The CDR3 contains 16 residues. Germline CDR1 and CDR2: GTSNPN and SVGIG (reference sequence). Trimming took 4 bases from V and 0 from J, leaving 13 bases between them. CDR3 DNA, as far as it was read: TGTGCCTGGACCACCGGACAGAGCTCCTATAATTCACCC. It specifies CAWTTGQSSYNSP. The full CDR3 reads CAWTTGQSSYNSPLHF.

Points on this clone: Read coverage stops 3 residues before the CDR3 terminus; the germline J gene supplies the remainder. The rearrangement uses TRBV20-1 and TRBJ1-2; the match to TRBD1 covers 8 bases. This CDR3 comprises 13 residues. The V gene's germline CDR1 is DFQATT and CDR2 SNEGSKA (reference sequence). The CDR3 here is CSARPTTGEGYTF. The sequenced part of the CDR3 DNA is TGCAGTGCTAGGCCCACGACAGGGGAGGGC.

According to its frequency, this clone is medium-sized. The read gets to within 3 residues of the CDR3 end, and the germline J gene fills in the rest. The chain joins TRBV7-8 to TRBJ2-7; perhaps TRBD2 as D (6 bases). V was cut by 2 bases and J by 0 bases, with 11 bases left in between. Germline loops: CDR1 SGHVS, CDR2 FQNEAQ. This CDR3 is 15 amino acids long. The CDR3 bases that were read are TGTGCCAGCAGCTTATTGGCGGGGAACTCCTACGAG. Protein product: CASSLLAGNSYE. The entire CDR3 protein reads CASSLLAGNSYEQYF. The entire variable domain, with the rest obtained from reference TRBV7-8 and TRBJ2-7, is as follows: GAGVSQSPRYKVAKRGQDVALRCDPISGHVSLFWYQQALGQGPEFLTYFQNEAQLDKSGLPSDRFFAERPEGSVSTLKIQRTQQEDSAVYLCASSLLAGNSYEQYFGPGTRLTVT.

In regard to this clone: From the germline J gene comes the end of the CDR3, since the read stops 3 residues before it. This chain uses TRBV20-1 with TRBJ2-3; 8 positions agree with TRBD2. CDR1 and CDR2 from the germline V gene are DFQATT and SNEGSKA (reference sequence). The CDR3 length is 12 residues. Germline trimming cut 7 bases from V and 1 base from J; bases unmatched to any gene: 1. The CDR3 reads CSGREGTDTQYF. Incomplete CDR3 DNA: TGCAGTGGGCGGGAGGGCACAGATACG.

Remarks on this clone: The read gets to within 3 residues of the CDR3 end, and the germline J gene fills in the rest. The chain has TRBV5-4 and TRBJ2-5; the D gene is possibly TRBD2 (5 bases). Germline values: CDR1 SGHNT, CDR2 YYREEE (reference sequence). The CDR3 has 14 residues. V lost 4 bases, J lost 1 base, and 11 bases lay in between. CDR3 in amino acids: CASSNRLLQETQYF. The sequenced CDR3 bases are TGTGCCAGCAGCAATCGACTACTCCAAGAGACC.

About this clone: From the germline J gene comes the end of the CDR3, since the read stops 3 residues before it. The chain combines TRBV5-1 with TRBJ1-1; weak D call: TRBD1 (5 bases). V lost 4 bases, J lost 1 base, and 26 bases lay in between. The CDR3 consists of 19 residues. Germline V gene lookup returns CDR1 SGHRS and CDR2 YFSETQ. Incomplete CDR3 DNA: TGCGCCAGCAGCGGGGGGATATGGGCAGGCACAAAAAAGAACACTGAA. It translates to CASSGGIWAGTKKNTE. In full, the CDR3 reads CASSGGIWAGTKKNTEAFF.

As for this clone: The CDR3 end lies 3 residues beyond the end of the read and is filled in from the germline J gene. The chain couples TRBV10-3 to TRBJ2-7, with D unresolved. The CDR3 extends over 14 amino acids. Trimming stripped 0 bases from V and 5 bases from J, with 11 bases between. The germline CDR1 and CDR2 sequences are ENHRY and SYGVKD. The sequenced CDR3 bases are TGTGCCATCAGTGAGTCTGAACCCTACGACGAG. Translation gives CAISESEPYDE. The full CDR3 is CAISESEPYDEQYF.

Worth noting for this clone: The missing CDR3 end, 3 residues past where the read stops, is filled in from the germline J gene. J is TRBJ1-2 and V is TRBV20-1; D call uncertain. CDR1 is DFQATT and CDR2 is SNEGSKA in the germline V gene (reference sequence). The V end was cut by 4 bases, the J end by 6 bases, with 3 bases between. This CDR3 has 9 amino acids. The CDR3 spells CSATDGYTF. The sequenced part of the CDR3 DNA is TGCAGTGCTACTGATGGC.

Details on this clone: The CDR3 end lies 3 residues beyond the end of the read and is filled in from the germline J gene. V is TRBV11-2 and J is TRBJ1-5; tentative D call: TRBD1 (5 bases). This CDR3 has 13 amino acids. Trimming pared 0 bases from V and 6 bases from J, leaving 6 bases between. CDR1 and CDR2 (germline): SGHAT, FQNNGV. The sequenced CDR3 bases are TGTGCCAGCAGCTTAGAAAGGGGTCAGCCC. Amino acid sequence: CASSLERGQP. The entire CDR3 protein is CASSLERGQPQHF.

About this clone itself: Sequencing ends 3 residues short of the CDR3 end; the germline J gene provides the rest. The gene calls are TRBV2 and TRBJ1-5; no clear D. The V gene lost 7 bases and the J gene lost 2 bases, with 12 bases spanning the gap. Germline V gene lookup returns CDR1 SNHLY and CDR2 FYNNEI. The CDR3 has 14 residues. The CDR3 here is CASKSGRGNQPQHF. The DNA read from the CDR3 is TGTGCCAGCAAAAGTGGTCGGGGCAATCAGCCC.

Concerning this clone: The read gets to within 3 residues of the CDR3 end, and the germline J gene fills in the rest. This chain connects TRBV2 to TRBJ2-7; D is unresolved. Germline lookup yields CDR1 SNHLY and CDR2 FYNNEI. V lost 6 bases, J lost 6 bases, and 15 bases lay in between. The CDR3 length is 13 residues. The sequenced part of the CDR3 DNA is TGTGCCAGCAGCCCCGAACTACCCGGCGAG. As protein: CASSPELPGE. The whole CDR3 is CASSPELPGEQYF.

A word on this clone: The CDR3 end lies 3 residues beyond the end of the read and is filled in from the germline J gene. The chain links TRBV7-8 to TRBJ1-2, with D maybe TRBD1 (5 bases). There are 13 residues in the CDR3. V was trimmed by 1 base and J by 7 bases, leaving 10 bases between them. Germline V gene lookup returns CDR1 SGHVS and CDR2 FQNEAQ. The CDR3 spells CASSLGGSSGYTF. The CDR3 DNA, read in part, is TGTGCCAGCAGCTTAGGGGGCTCCAGTGGC.